The 27 T cell receptor beta chains in this list originate from one sample, sequenced in a study of identical twins. TCRdb reprocessed the 5' RACE reads with MiXCR, giving one entry per CDR3 protein. This table has hundreds of thousands of distinct CDR3 sequences, roughly 6% appearing once. The sequencing sample was made of naive T cells sorted from blood. Every receptor here comes from a man aged 18 to 30 in good health.

This rearrangement joins TRBV4-3 to TRBJ1-4; no definite D call. V lost 3 bases to trimming and J lost 6 bases, with 14 bases between them. Germline loops: CDR1 LGHNA, CDR2 YSLEER. CDR3 size: 15 residues. CDR3 protein: CASSQAEGVDEKLFF. The CDR3 bases are TGCGCCAGCAGCCAGGCCGAGGGCGTGGATGAAAAACTGTTTTTT.

Ten or more counts support this clonotype. The rearrangement joins TRBV20-1 to TRBJ2-5, with D unresolved. The CDR3 spans 11 residues. Germline V gene lookup returns CDR1 DFQATT and CDR2 SNEGSKA (reference sequence). V was cut by 4 bases and J by 0 bases, with 3 bases left in between. CDR3 nucleotide sequence: TGCAGTGCTAAGGACCAAGAGACCCAGTACTTC. Translating it yields CSAKDQETQYF.

Ten or more counts support this clonotype. The rearrangement links TRBV4-3 to TRBJ2-7; D gene ambiguous. This CDR3 has 15 amino acids. Germline V lookup: CDR1 LGHNA, CDR2 YSLEER. Trimming took 0 bases from V and 6 from J, leaving 15 bases between them. CDR3: CASSQDLIGSGEQYF. The DNA for the CDR3 is TGCGCCAGCAGCCAAGATCTAATAGGGTCTGGCGAGCAGTACTTC.

This clonotype turned up a few times. The CDR3 DNA sequence: TGTGCCAGCAGCTTACTAGCGGGAGAGTCCTACGAGCAGTACGTC. It codes for CASSLLAGESYEQYV. V gene TRBV11-2 combines with J gene TRBJ2-7; 10 positions agree with TRBD2. This CDR3 spans 15 amino acids. Trimming took 2 bases from V and 1 from J; bases not matched to a gene: 2. Looked up from germline, CDR1 is SGHAT and CDR2 is FQNNGV.

This clonotype was counted at least ten times. The chain couples TRBV5-1 to TRBJ2-2; D not resolved. Germline V lookup: CDR1 SGHRS, CDR2 YFSETQ. V lost 6 bases and J 4 bases, leaving 16 bases between the germline ends. CDR3 length: 15 amino acids. CDR3 protein: CASKVGPPSTGELFF. CDR3 bases: TGCGCCAGCAAGGTTGGCCCCCCGAGCACCGGGGAGCTGTTTTTT.

In this sample, this clonotype turned up a few times. The rearrangement links TRBV6-1 to TRBJ2-1, with D possibly called TRBD1 or TRBD2 (5 bases each). V lost 11 bases and J 6 bases, leaving 17 bases between the germline ends. Germline lookup yields CDR1 MNHNS and CDR2 SASEGT. The CDR3 loop spans 13 amino acids. The CDR3 coding sequence is TGTGCCCTGGGGGATGGGTTCACCAATGAGCAGTTCTTC. Translated: CALGDGFTNEQFF.

This clonotype was observed at least ten times. The rearrangement uses TRBV29-1 and TRBJ1-5; no clear D. The V end was cut by 4 bases, the J end by 8 bases, with 12 bases between. The CDR3 loop spans 12 amino acids. In germline, CDR1 is SQVTM, CDR2 ANQGSEA. The chain's CDR3 is CSVVVVGEPQHF. The CDR3 nucleotides are TGCAGCGTTGTTGTCGTCGGGGAGCCCCAGCATTTT.

The table lists this clonotype with many counts. The chain couples TRBV7-9 to TRBJ2-7, with D perhaps assigned TRBD1 or TRBD2 (5 bases each). The V gene's germline CDR1 is SEHNR and CDR2 FQNEAQ (reference sequence). Trimming took off 8 bases at V and 6 bases at J, with 14 bases between the two ends. The CDR3 runs 12 residues. This chain's CDR3 is CASAARDREQYF. DNA of the CDR3: TGTGCCAGCGCCGCTAGGGACCGCGAGCAGTACTTC.

This clonotype was observed a few times. CDR3 sequence (DNA): TGTGCCAGCAGCCAAGACCCATACGAGCAGTACGTC. Translated: CASSQDPYEQYV. The chain couples TRBV3-1 to TRBJ2-7; D gene unclear. The CDR3 totals 12 residues. Germline CDR1 LGHDT, CDR2 YNNKEL (reference sequence). The V and J ends lost 0 bases and 4 bases respectively, with 4 bases between them.

V usage is TRBV5-5 and J usage is TRBJ1-4; D call uncertain. The CDR3 sequence is 16 residues long. From germline, CDR1 is SGHKS and CDR2 YYEKEE (reference sequence). Trimming left V 1 base short and J 8 bases short, with 18 bases between. The CDR3 DNA reads TGTGCCAGCAGCTTGTTCGGCGGACCCTCTCGGGAAAAACTGTTTTTT. This codes for CASSLFGGPSREKLFF.

This clonotype was seen ten or more times. V gene TRBV5-1 combines with J gene TRBJ1-1; D uncertain. V gave up 4 bases and J gave up 4 bases, with 14 bases separating them. The CDR3 covers 14 residues. Germline values: CDR1 SGHRS, CDR2 YFSETQ. DNA for the CDR3: TGCGCCAGCAGCCCTGGAGGCCTGGGCACTGAAGCTTTCTTT. Its translation: CASSPGGLGTEAFF.

This clonotype has ten or more counts. V and J are TRBV5-4 and TRBJ2-2; D ambiguous. Trimming took 4 bases from V and 4 from J, leaving 26 bases between them. The V gene's germline CDR1 is SGHNT and CDR2 YYREEE (reference sequence). The CDR3 totals 19 residues. CDR3 sequence: CASSVASTKGRILTGELFF. DNA for the CDR3: TGTGCCAGCAGCGTTGCTTCTACGAAGGGCAGAATTCTCACCGGGGAGCTGTTTTTT.

This clonotype was recorded many times. V is TRBV12-3 or TRBV12-4 and J is TRBJ2-7; 9 bases match TRBD1. With V trimmed by 7 bases and J by 6 bases, 7 bases remained unmatched. There are 13 residues in the CDR3. CDR3 residues: CASTTGGESEQYF. CDR3 coding DNA: TGTGCCAGCACTACAGGGGGCGAGTCCGAGCAGTACTTC.

In its sample, this clonotype was seen once. A much larger clone differs from this one at a single base, so this may be a read error. The rearrangement uses TRBV24-1 and TRBJ2-1; perhaps D is TRBD1 or TRBD2 (6 bases each). There are 13 residues in the CDR3. Trimming removed 4 bases at V and 9 bases at J, with 12 bases between. The V gene's germline CDR1 is KGHDR and CDR2 SFDVKD. The CDR3 sequence is CATSDIGGPEQFF. For the CDR3, the DNA is TGTGCCACCAGTGACATTGGGGGGCCTGAGCAGTTCTTC.

This chain connects TRBV5-1 to TRBJ2-5, with a weak D call TRBD1 (6 bases). Trimming removed 0 bases from V and 2 bases from J, with 11 bases in between. The CDR3 runs 15 residues. CDR1 SGHRS and CDR2 YFSETQ come from the germline V gene. This CDR3 is CASSLAGGNQETQYF. Written as DNA, the CDR3 is TGCGCCAGCAGCTTGGCTGGGGGCAATCAAGAGACCCAGTACTTC.

This clonotype was counted ten times or more. The chain has TRBV2 and TRBJ1-1; D gene uncertain. The germline V gene has CDR1 SNHLY and CDR2 FYNNEI. The CDR3 sequence is 11 residues long. Between the trimmed V and J ends, which lost 7 bases and 3 bases, there was a span of 6 bases. The CDR3, as DNA: TGTGCCAGCACGTTGGACACTGAAGCTTTCTTT. This codes for CASTLDTEAFF.

The rearrangement links TRBV15 to TRBJ1-2; 9 nucleotides match TRBD1. Unmatched junction bases numbered 4, after V lost 3 bases and J lost 5 bases. Germline CDR1 is LNHNV and CDR2 is YYDKDF (reference sequence). The CDR3 contains 14 residues. CDR3 region: CATSSDRGTYGYTF. CDR3 coding DNA: TGTGCCACCAGCAGCGACAGGGGGACTTATGGCTACACCTTC.

This clonotype was picked up many times. The rearrangement uses TRBV29-1 and TRBJ1-6; TRBD1 aligns across 9 bases. Germline assignment: CDR1 SQVTM and CDR2 ANQGSEA. The CDR3 runs to 14 residues. The CDR3 sequence is CTRPGTGRNSPLHF. Here the CDR3 DNA reads TGCACCCGCCCAGGGACAGGGCGTAATTCACCCCTCCACTTT.

The chain couples TRBV9 to TRBJ1-2; possibly TRBD1 for D (6 bases). CDR3 size: 14 residues. CDR1 SGDLS and CDR2 YYNGEE come from the germline V gene. Trimming took off 7 bases at V and 4 bases at J, with 17 bases between the two ends. The CDR3 DNA is TGTGCCAGCTCCCCAAACGGACAGACCTATGGCTACACCTTC. Translating it yields CASSPNGQTYGYTF.

This clonotype was seen a few times. This chain uses TRBV11-2 with TRBJ1-1, with TRBD1 matching over 8 bases. CDR1 is SGHAT, CDR2 FQNNGV, per germline. CDR3 length: 14 amino acids. J was trimmed by 8 bases and V by 5 bases; bases with no gene match: 10. CDR3 DNA sequence: TGTGCCAGCAGCCAGGGGGCCAGGGCCCCAGAAGCTTTCTTT. Its translation: CASSQGARAPEAFF.

This clonotype was picked up a small number of times. V gene TRBV7-8 combines with J gene TRBJ1-3; D not resolved. The CDR3 length is 15 residues. The germline CDR1 and CDR2 sequences are SGHVS and FQNEAQ. With 7 bases removed from V and 0 bases from J, the gap between germline ends came to 13 bases. CDR3 sequence (DNA): TGTGCCAGCACCCCGGGAGGCTACTCTGGAAACACCATATATTTT. Translated: CASTPGGYSGNTIYF. Full variable domain (outside the CDR3, taken from reference TRBV7-8 and TRBJ1-3): GAGVSQSPRYKVAKRGQDVALRCDPISGHVSLFWYQQALGQGPEFLTYFQNEAQLDKSGLPSDRFFAERPEGSVSTLKIQRTQQEDSAVYLCASTPGGYSGNTIYFGEGSWLTVV.

This rearrangement joins TRBV21-1 to TRBJ2-6; no DNA check was done on the table's D call, TRBD1. TRBV21-1 is assigned pseudogene status. CDR3 length: 19 amino acids. The chain's CDR3 is CASSLRGGQQSSGANVLTF. The CDR3 region has the DNA TGTGCCAGCAGCCTCAGAGGGGGACAGCAGAGCTCTGGGGCCAACGTCCTGACTTTC.

There are a few counts of this clonotype. The CDR3 is CASSLDRERVETQYF. The CDR3 coding sequence is TGTGCCAGCAGTTTAGACCGGGAAAGGGTAGAGACCCAGTACTTC. The chain employs TRBV12-3 or TRBV12-4 and TRBJ2-5; possibly TRBD2 for D (5 bases). The CDR3 has 15 residues. V was pared by 1 base and J by 4 bases, with 13 bases between.

There are many counts of this clonotype. CDR3 in DNA: TGCAGTGCTAGTGTTACAGATACGCAGTATTTT. Encoded protein: CSASVTDTQYF. V usage is TRBV20-1 and J usage is TRBJ2-3; the D is unclear. Germline loops: CDR1 DFQATT, CDR2 SNEGSKA (reference sequence). Between the trimmed V and J ends, which lost 3 bases and 3 bases, there was a span of 4 bases. This CDR3 contains 11 residues.

The chain couples TRBV3-1 to TRBJ2-1; D is undetermined. Germline CDR1 reads LGHDT; CDR2 reads YNNKEL (reference sequence). The CDR3 is made up of 14 amino acids. The ends were cut back, 1 base at V and 4 bases at J, with 8 bases in the middle. The CDR3 protein is CASSQGLGYNEQFF. The DNA for the CDR3 is TGTGCCAGCAGCCAAGGACTCGGATACAATGAGCAGTTCTTC.

This clonotype was recorded at least ten times. The chain joins TRBV5-1 to TRBJ2-3, with D tentatively TRBD2 (5 bases). Deletions cut 1 base from V and 2 bases from J, with 8 bases between. CDR1 is SGHRS and CDR2 is YFSETQ in the germline V gene. CDR3 length: 14 residues. Here the CDR3 DNA reads TGCGCCAGCAGCTTGTTGGAGGTCACAGATACGCAGTATTTT. This translates into CASSLLEVTDTQYF.

This clonotype has only a few counts. The chain combines TRBV27 with TRBJ2-3, with 7 bases aligning to TRBD2. This CDR3 spans 16 amino acids. The germline gives CDR1 MNHEY, CDR2 SMNVEV (reference sequence). V shed 6 bases, J shed 10 bases, and the junction held 19 bases outside the gene matches. DNA for the CDR3: TGTGCCAGCAGCCTGAATCCGGGACTAAACGCTCGGGCGCAGTATTTT. It encodes CASSLNPGLNARAQYF.